Each of the 29 T cell receptor beta chains below was sequenced from the same sample in a study of blood T cell repertoires in COVID-19. The assay was immunoSEQ multiplex PCR, and TCRdb's table has in-frame clones only and misses some. The sample shows some 370,000 clones, around 90% of them seen only once. The sample comprised peripheral blood. The receptors shown here come from a man aged 35-49 years with acute or convalescent COVID-19.

The gene calls are TRBV18 and TRBJ2-7; 9 bases map to TRBD2. Germline-derived CDR1 and CDR2 are KGHSH and LQKENI. The trim removed 3 bases at V and 4 bases at J, leaving 4 bases unmatched. The CDR3 covers 14 residues. The CDR3 sequence is CASSPSGRGYEQYF. CDR3 nucleotides: TGTGCCAGCTCACCTAGCGGGAGAGGGTACGAGCAGTACTTC.

This chain connects TRBV9 to TRBJ2-6; D is uncertain. With 3 bases removed from V and 0 bases from J, the gap between germline ends came to 4 bases. Germline loops: CDR1 SGDLS, CDR2 YYNGEE. CDR3 length equals 14 residues. CDR3 protein: CASSGHSGANVLTF. CDR3 in DNA: TGTGCCAGCAGCGGACACTCTGGGGCCAACGTCCTGACTTTC.

The chain couples TRBV5-4 to TRBJ1-2; 7 bases map to TRBD1. The CDR3 covers 13 residues. CDR1 and CDR2 (germline): SGHNT, YYREEE (reference sequence). V lost 0 bases and J lost 8; bases outside the gene matches: 4. The CDR3 here is CASSLGQGDGYTF. DNA for the CDR3: TGTGCCAGCAGCTTGGGACAGGGTGACGGCTACACCTTC.

This clone was detected only once. The chain couples TRBV3-1 (or the pseudogene TRBV3-2) to TRBJ1-1; 7 bases are a match to TRBD1. After removal of 6 bases from V and 0 bases from J, the junction contained 1 base not matched to a gene. The CDR3 runs to 13 residues. Germline V gene data show CDR1 as LGHDT and CDR2 as YNNKEL (reference sequence). The CDR3 protein is CASRDRVNTEAFF. The CDR3 DNA reads TGTGCCAGCAGAGACAGGGTGAACACTGAAGCTTTCTTT.

Concerning this clone itself: Additional DNA sequences in this sample encode the identical CDR3. The chain recombines TRBV27 with TRBJ2-1; no reliable D call. V was shortened by 2 bases and J by 4 bases, with 6 bases between the two germline ends. The CDR3 contains 13 residues. The V gene's germline CDR1 is MNHEY and CDR2 SMNVEV (reference sequence). Written as DNA, the CDR3 is TGTGCCAGCAGTTTACGCCGGTACAATGAGCAGTTCTTC. It translates to CASSLRRYNEQFF.

This chain connects TRBV5-1 to TRBJ2-1; 9 nucleotides agree with TRBD1. J gave up 7 bases and V 0 bases, and 8 bases lay outside the gene matches. The CDR3 runs to 16 residues. Germline V gene data show CDR1 as SGHRS and CDR2 as YFSETQ. The CDR3 DNA is TGCGCCAGCAGCTTGGAGCCCGGGACAGGGAGTAATGAGCAGTTCTTC. Translation: CASSLEPGTGSNEQFF.

The V gene is TRBV4-1, the J gene TRBJ1-1, with D unclear. CDR1 MGHRA and CDR2 YSYEKL come from the germline V gene. V lost 4 bases and J lost 3, with 15 bases in between. This CDR3 has 15 amino acids. CDR3 sequence reads: CASSRLAGRDTEAFF. CDR3 DNA: TGCGCCAGCAGCCGACTGGCCGGTCGGGACACTGAAGCTTTCTTT.

This CDR3 is CASRSTSGRVEQFF. CDR3 bases: TGTGCCAGTAGGTCGACTAGCGGGAGAGTTGAGCAGTTCTTC. This chain joins TRBV19 and TRBJ2-1, with 12 nucleotides matching TRBD2. CDR1 and CDR2 from the germline V gene are LNHDA and SQIVND (reference sequence). The V and J ends lost 6 bases and 9 bases, in that order; junction bases with no gene match: 6. The CDR3 loop spans 14 amino acids. The full variable domain, completed using reference TRBV19 and TRBJ2-1, is DGGITQSPKYLFRKEGQNVTLSCEQNLNHDAMYWYRQDPGQGLRLIYYSQIVNDFQKGDIAEGYSVSREKKESFPLTVTSAQKNPTAFYLCASRSTSGRVEQFFGPGTRLTVL.

The rearrangement joins TRBV11-2 to TRBJ1-6, with unresolved D. V lost 4 bases to trimming and J lost 9 bases, with 16 bases between them. The CDR3 runs 15 residues. Germline-derived CDR1 and CDR2 are SGHAT and FQNNGV. This CDR3 is CASSYRGGSGSPLHF. DNA of the CDR3: TGTGCCAGCAGCTACCGAGGCGGTTCGGGTTCACCCCTCCACTTT.

The chain combines TRBV4-1 with TRBJ2-7; 8 nucleotides align to TRBD2. Looked up from germline, CDR1 is MGHRA and CDR2 is YSYEKL. Losses at the gene ends were 2 bases for V and 1 base for J; bases not matched to a gene: 4. This CDR3 spans 15 amino acids. In DNA, the CDR3 is TGCGCCAGCAGCCAAAGTAGCGGGGCTTCCTACGAGCAGTACTTC. As protein: CASSQSSGASYEQYF.

This clone was seen only once. The chain joins TRBV5-4 to TRBJ1-2; possible D gene TRBD1, 5 bases. Trimming removed 7 bases from V and 7 bases from J, with 17 bases in between. CDR3 size: 13 residues. The germline gives CDR1 SGHNT, CDR2 YYREEE (reference sequence). The CDR3 coding sequence is TGTGCCAGCGGGAGGGGCAGCCACGTTGGCTACACCTTC. This encodes CASGRGSHVGYTF. Together with reference TRBV5-4 and TRBJ1-2, the CDR3 gives the full variable domain: ETGVTQSPTHLIKTRGQQVTLRCSSQSGHNTVSWYQQALGQGPQFIFQYYREEENGRGNFPPRFSGLQFPNYSSELNVNALELDDSALYLCASGRGSHVGYTFGSGTRLTVV.

V is TRBV11-2 and J is TRBJ2-7, with TRBD2 matching over 7 bases. Germline assignment: CDR1 SGHAT and CDR2 FQNNGV. V was pared by 3 bases and J by 2 bases, with 7 bases of the junction left unmatched. The CDR3 length is 15 residues. The DNA for the CDR3 is TGTGCCAGCAGCTTTAGCGGGCAAATAACCTACGAGCAGTACTTC. It is translated as CASSFSGQITYEQYF. The complete variable domain, with remaining parts taken from reference TRBV11-2 and TRBJ2-7, reads EAGVAQSPRYKIIEKRQSVAFWCNPISGHATLYWYQQILGQGPKLLIQFQNNGVVDDSQLPKDRFSAERLKGVDSTLKIQPAKLEDSAVYLCASSFSGQITYEQYFGPGTRLTVT.

This clone came up once. The chain is built from TRBV28 and TRBJ1-5; a possible D gene is TRBD1 (5 bases). Trimming shortened V by 6 bases and J by 2 bases, and 20 bases separated the two germline ends. The CDR3 length is 17 residues. CDR1 is MDHEN and CDR2 is SYDVKM in the germline V gene. The CDR3 nucleotides are TGTGCCAGCAGCTATCCCGGGACTTCCAGAGGCAATCAGCCCCAGCATTTT. Protein: CASSYPGTSRGNQPQHF.

The J gene is TRBJ1-2, the V gene TRBV6-2 or TRBV6-3; 8 bases are shared with TRBD1. This CDR3 comprises 16 residues. The V and J ends lost 3 bases and 6 bases, in that order; junction bases with no gene match: 12. The germline gives CDR1 MNHEY, CDR2 SVGEGT. The CDR3 DNA reads as TGTGCCAGCAGTTATTCTCACCTACAGGGGGACCATGGCTACACCTTC. Amino acid sequence: CASSYSHLQGDHGYTF.

The J gene is TRBJ2-1, the V gene TRBV27; tentative D call: TRBD2 (6 bases). Germline CDR1 MNHEY, CDR2 SMNVEV (reference sequence). The CDR3 spans 14 residues. Trimming took 2 bases from V and 6 from J, leaving 11 bases between them. CDR3 DNA: TGTGCCAGCAGTTTAGGGGACTCTTTCAATGAGCAGTTCTTC. Translated, it gives CASSLGDSFNEQFF.

Points on this clone: This same CDR3 is encoded by further DNA sequences in the sample. J is TRBJ2-7 and V is TRBV28; D gene uncertain. V was shortened by 7 bases and J by 0 bases, with 4 bases between the two germline ends. Per the germline V gene, CDR1 is MDHEN and CDR2 is SYDVKM. CDR3 length equals 11 residues. The CDR3 DNA follows: TGTGCCAGCACCTCCTCCTACGAGCAGTACTTC. Translation: CASTSSYEQYF.

This clone was seen a single time. The rearrangement uses TRBV5-1 and TRBJ2-6, with TRBD1 identical over 8 bases. Germline trimming cut 3 bases from V and 0 bases from J; bases unmatched to any gene: 8. The CDR3 sequence is 18 residues long. Germline assignment: CDR1 SGHRS and CDR2 YFSETQ. CDR3 sequence: CASSSGRGTGSGANVLTF. CDR3 coding DNA: TGCGCCAGCAGCTCCGGGCGAGGGACAGGCTCTGGGGCCAACGTCCTGACTTTC. The variable domain in full, completed from reference TRBV5-1 and TRBJ2-6, reads KAGVTQTPRYLIKTRGQQVTLSCSPISGHRSVSWYQQTPGQGLQFLFEYFSETQRNKGNFPGRFSGRQFSNSRSEMNVSTLELGDSALYLCASSSGRGTGSGANVLTFGAGSRLTVL.

The rearrangement joins TRBV7-2 to TRBJ2-7; 12 bases fit TRBD1. This CDR3 spans 16 amino acids. The germline gives CDR1 SGHTA, CDR2 FQGNSA. Trimming removed 5 bases from V and 4 bases from J; junction bases left unmatched: 9. CDR3 protein: CASSIRGGQGAYEQYF. CDR3 DNA: TGTGCCAGCAGCATAAGGGGGGGACAGGGGGCGTACGAGCAGTACTTC.

This chain connects TRBV6-5 to TRBJ1-5; D might be TRBD1 (6 bases). Germline V CDR1 and CDR2: MNHEY, SVGAGI. V was pared by 5 bases and J by 5 bases, with 13 bases between. This CDR3 has 14 residues. The CDR3 DNA sequence: TGTGCCAGCAGTACAGGGTTCCCCGATCAGCCCCAGCATTTT. It yields the protein CASSTGFPDQPQHF.

The rearrangement uses TRBV4-3 and TRBJ2-7; the match to TRBD1 covers 10 bases. With 0 bases clipped from V and 2 bases from J, the junction kept 4 bases outside the gene matches. Germline V gene sequence: CDR1 LGHNA, CDR2 YSLEER. This CDR3 region has 16 residues. The CDR3 coding sequence is TGCGCCAGCAGCCAAGAAATCGGGACAGGGGCCTACGAGCAGTACTTC. This encodes CASSQEIGTGAYEQYF.

This chain links TRBV29-1 with TRBJ1-5; TRBD1 agrees at 7 bases. The CDR3 runs to 13 residues. CDR1 SQVTM and CDR2 ANQGSEA come from the germline V gene. J was trimmed by 3 bases and V by 4 bases; bases with no gene match: 3. The CDR3 reads CSVADRSNQPQHF. The CDR3 DNA reads as TGCAGCGTTGCGGACAGGTCCAATCAGCCCCAGCATTTT.

The chain is built from TRBV5-4 and TRBJ1-6, with 10 bases that match TRBD1. The CDR3 consists of 16 residues. Per germline, CDR1 SGHNT and CDR2 YYREEE (reference sequence). With V trimmed by 4 bases and J by 9 bases, 10 bases remained unmatched. The CDR3 nucleotides are TGTGCCAGCAGCATCTATGACAGGGGGCTGACTTCACCCCTCCACTTT. Protein product: CASSIYDRGLTSPLHF.

As to this clone: Other DNA variants within this sample encode the same CDR3. The CDR3 loop is CASSQAGGRNTEAFF. CDR3 DNA sequence: TGCGCCAGCAGCCAAGCGGGGGGCCGGAACACTGAAGCTTTCTTT. V and J are TRBV4-1 and TRBJ1-1; TRBD1 is a possible D gene (6 bases). Germline lookup yields CDR1 MGHRA and CDR2 YSYEKL. This CDR3 is built from 15 residues. V was shortened by 1 base and J by 1 base, with 10 bases between the two germline ends.

The V gene is TRBV24-1, the J gene TRBJ2-3, with D perhaps TRBD1 (6 bases). In germline, CDR1 is KGHDR, CDR2 SFDVKD. The CDR3 has 11 residues. V was shortened by 7 bases and J by 6 bases, with 7 bases between the two germline ends. DNA for the CDR3: TGTGCCACCAGCGACAGGGATACGCAGTATTTT. This translates into CATSDRDTQYF.

This chain uses TRBV29-1 with TRBJ2-3; D call uncertain. Trimming pared 3 bases from V and 0 bases from J, leaving 7 bases between. There are 13 residues in the CDR3. Germline CDR1 SQVTM, CDR2 ANQGSEA. CDR3 DNA: TGCAGCGTTGAGCCCGCGAGCACAGATACGCAGTATTTT. It yields the protein CSVEPASTDTQYF.

This clone came up once. The CDR3 sequence: CAPGRGNTGELFF. CDR3 DNA: TGTGCCCCGGGGAGAGGAAACACCGGGGAGCTGTTTTTT. V and J are TRBV7-9 and TRBJ2-2; possibly TRBD2 for D (5 bases). The CDR3 covers 13 residues. V was clipped by 11 bases and J by 2 bases, with 12 bases between them. Germline values: CDR1 SEHNR, CDR2 FQNEAQ (reference sequence). The variable domain in full, with the rest retrieved from reference TRBV7-9 and TRBJ2-2, is DTGVSQNPRHKITKRGQNVTFRCDPISEHNRLYWYRQTLGQGPEFLTYFQNEAQLEKSRLLSDRFSAERPKGSFSTLEIQRTEQGDSAMYLCAPGRGNTGELFFGEGSRLTVL.

This clone was seen a single time. The V gene is TRBV12-3 or TRBV12-4, the J gene TRBJ1-1; D is unclear. The CDR3 totals 13 residues. Trimming left V 6 bases short and J 0 bases short, with 8 bases between. The CDR3 DNA reads as TGTGCCAGCAGCCAGGCTATGAACACTGAAGCTTTCTTT. Residues: CASSQAMNTEAFF.

The rearrangement joins TRBV4-2 to TRBJ2-2, with D possibly TRBD2 on 5 matching bases. This CDR3 comprises 16 residues. Germline assignment: CDR1 LGHNA and CDR2 YNFKEQ. Trimming removed 0 bases at V and 4 bases at J, with 12 bases between. The CDR3: CASSQEEAVRTGELFF. CDR3 nucleotide sequence: TGTGCCAGCAGCCAAGAGGAGGCAGTTCGCACCGGGGAGCTGTTTTTT.

This clone appeared a single time. The rearrangement uses TRBV7-3 and TRBJ2-7; 7 positions agree with TRBD1. Looked up from germline, CDR1 is SGHTA and CDR2 is FQGTGA. The CDR3 has 14 amino acids. The V and J ends lost 5 bases and 4 bases, in that order; junction bases with no gene match: 8. The CDR3 region is CASSPGQASYEQYF. CDR3 sequence (DNA): TGTGCCAGCAGCCCTGGACAGGCCTCATACGAGCAGTACTTC.